This T cell receptor beta chain was sequenced during a study of identical twins. Via MiXCR, TCRdb re-called the 5' RACE reads, giving one row per CDR3 protein. The table has around 1.7 million distinct CDR3 sequences, 32% seen once. The V gene lost 10 bases and the J gene lost 8 bases, with 24 bases spanning the gap. This CDR3 comprises 15 residues. Looked up from germline, CDR1 is MNHEY and CDR2 is SVGEGT. The sample taken for sequencing was cord blood. The clonotype comes from a newborn girl in good health. The chain has TRBV6-2 or TRBV6-3 and TRBJ2-4, with D possibly matching TRBD2 (5 bases). The CDR3 DNA follows: TGTGCCACCCAAGAAATGGAGGTTGATCCGGACATTCAGTACTTC. Protein sequence: CATQEMEVDPDIQYF.